The 5 T cell receptor beta chains presented below share a single source sample, sequenced in a study of blood T cell repertoires in COVID-19 (dated by TCRdb to between 2020 and 2021). The protocol used for the library was the immunoSEQ multiplex PCR assay. Sourced from immuneACCESS, this table was stored by TCRdb with only in-frame sequences that have V and J called. A share of the clones is absent; for the studies checked, an unresolved V gene accounts for under half, and the remainder has no known explanation. Within this sample are roughly 200,000 clones, with just under 90% of them counted one time only. Jointly, the top ten make up about 6% of the sample. What was sequenced was peripheral blood. The receptor source for this set is a man aged 60 to 75 who had recovered from COVID-19.

This rearrangement joins TRBV7-8 to TRBJ2-1; TRBD1 matches at 7 bases. Looked up from germline, CDR1 is SGHVS and CDR2 is FQNEAQ. Trimming cost V 1 base and J 4 bases; bases outside gene matches: 7. There are 16 residues in the CDR3. The CDR3, as DNA: TGTGCCAGCAGCTTAGTAGGGGGCAATACTTACAATGAGCAGTTCTTC. Protein: CASSLVGGNTYNEQFF. Drawing the rest from reference TRBV7-8 and TRBJ2-1, the complete variable domain is GAGVSQSPRYKVAKRGQDVALRCDPISGHVSLFWYQQALGQGPEFLTYFQNEAQLDKSGLPSDRFFAERPEGSVSTLKIQRTQQEDSAVYLCASSLVGGNTYNEQFFGPGTRLTVL.

CDR3 protein: CASSLRRGTQYF. Here the CDR3 DNA reads TGTGCCAGCAGCCTCCGGCGGGGGACCCAGTACTTC. The genes are TRBV3-1 (or the pseudogene TRBV3-2) and TRBJ2-5; weak D call: TRBD2 (6 bases). Germline CDR1 LGHDT, CDR2 YNNKEL (reference sequence). The CDR3 spans 12 residues. The V end was cut by 4 bases, the J end by 7 bases, with 10 bases between.

The chain carries TRBV12-5 and TRBJ1-3, with D perhaps matching TRBD1 (5 bases). V was shortened by 6 bases and J by 4 bases, with 10 bases between the two germline ends. There are 13 residues in the CDR3. Germline values: CDR1 LGHNT, CDR2 FRNRAP. The CDR3 reads CASGTGSGNTIYF. Here the CDR3 DNA reads TGTGCTAGTGGAACAGGTTCCGGAAACACCATATATTTT.

In the case of this clone: Other nucleotide sequences from this sample produce the same CDR3. The rearrangement joins TRBV5-1 to TRBJ2-5; TRBD1 is a possible D gene (5 bases). Germline CDR1 reads SGHRS; CDR2 reads YFSETQ. The germline V and J ends were trimmed by 4 bases and 5 bases, with 18 bases remaining between them. The CDR3 length is 15 residues. The CDR3 is CASSRQMDSEETQYF. The CDR3 coding sequence is TGCGCCAGCAGCCGACAGATGGATTCTGAGGAGACCCAGTACTTC. The entire variable domain, with the rest obtained from reference TRBV5-1 and TRBJ2-5, is as follows: KAGVTQTPRYLIKTRGQQVTLSCSPISGHRSVSWYQQTPGQGLQFLFEYFSETQRNKGNFPGRFSGRQFSNSRSEMNVSTLELGDSALYLCASSRQMDSEETQYFGPGTRLLVL.

The chain combines TRBV5-4 with TRBJ2-2; 12 bases align to TRBD2. The CDR3 has 16 residues. From germline, CDR1 is SGHNT and CDR2 YYREEE (reference sequence). Unmatched junction bases numbered 5, after V lost 0 bases and J lost 8 bases. The CDR3 reads CASSLELAGGGGELFF. CDR3 in DNA: TGTGCCAGCAGCTTGGAACTAGCGGGAGGAGGAGGGGAGCTGTTTTTT.